Described below is a single TCR beta chain sequence and its context. This PCR relied on a set of 60 Vbeta primers and 13 Jbeta primers. Some clones are missing from TCRdb's copy, which holds only in-frame ones; the method was immunoSEQ multiplex PCR. This table holds 150,000 to 200,000 clones, roughly nine tenths found once. This specimen belongs to a study of cytomegalovirus exposure and HLA in healthy donors. The source is a girl less than two years old in good health and CMV-seronegative. The sequenced material came from PBMCs.

The CDR3 loop reads CASSQAGVGSYEQYF. As DNA, the CDR3 is TGCGCCAGCAGCCAAGCCGGGGTGGGCTCCTACGAGCAGTACTTC. This rearrangement joins TRBV4-1 to TRBJ2-7, with a weak D call TRBD2 (5 bases). Between the trimmed V and J ends, which lost 1 base and 0 bases, there was a span of 10 bases. The germline CDR1 and CDR2 sequences are MGHRA and YSYEKL. The CDR3 is 15 residues long.